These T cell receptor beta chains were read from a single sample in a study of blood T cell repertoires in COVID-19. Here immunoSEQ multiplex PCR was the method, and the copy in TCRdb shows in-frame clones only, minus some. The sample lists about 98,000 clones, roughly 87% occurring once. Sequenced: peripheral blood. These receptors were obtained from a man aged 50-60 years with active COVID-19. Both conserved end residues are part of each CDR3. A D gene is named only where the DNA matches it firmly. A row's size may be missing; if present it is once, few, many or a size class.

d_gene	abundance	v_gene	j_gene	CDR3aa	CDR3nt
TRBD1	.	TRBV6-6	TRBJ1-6	CASSYSLDRDSPLHF	TGTGCCAGCAGTTACTCTTTGGACAGGGACTCACCCCTCCACTTT
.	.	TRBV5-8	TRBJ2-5	CASRQEGAPEETQYF	TGTGCCAGCAGGCAGGAGGGGGCCCCAGAAGAGACCCAGTACTTC
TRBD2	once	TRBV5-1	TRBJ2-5	CASNLAGGETQYF	TGCGCCAGCAACCTAGCGGGGGGGGAGACCCAGTACTTC
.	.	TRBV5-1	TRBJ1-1	CASSEQGGGTEAFF	TGCGCCAGCAGCGAACAGGGAGGGGGCACTGAAGCTTTCTTT
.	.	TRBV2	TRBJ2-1	CASSAGQLINEQFF	TGTGCCAGCAGTGCTGGACAGCTTATAAATGAGCAGTTCTTC
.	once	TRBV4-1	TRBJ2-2	CASSQGTLGLMNTGELFF	TGCGCCAGCAGTCAAGGGACCCTGGGACTTATGAACACCGGGGAGCTGTTTTTT
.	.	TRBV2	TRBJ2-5	CATGPGLGDQETQYF	TGTGCCACAGGTCCGGGACTGGGAGATCAAGAGACCCAGTACTTC
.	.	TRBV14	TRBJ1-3	CASSWTASGNTIYF	TGTGCCAGCAGCTGGACAGCCTCTGGAAACACCATATATTTT
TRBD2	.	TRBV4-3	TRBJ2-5	CASSHRLAEETQYF	TGCGCCAGCAGCCATAGACTAGCGGAAGAGACCCAGTACTTC
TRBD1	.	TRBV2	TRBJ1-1	CASRLQGPRAEAFF	TGTGCCAGCAGGCTACAGGGGCCCAGGGCTGAAGCTTTCTTT
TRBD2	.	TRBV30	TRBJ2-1	CALLAGGQLYEQFF	TGTGCCTTACTAGCGGGGGGGCAGCTCTATGAGCAGTTCTTC
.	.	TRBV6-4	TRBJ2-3	CASSHDTSSTDTQYF	TGTGCCAGCAGCCACGACACCTCTAGCACAGATACGCAGTATTTT
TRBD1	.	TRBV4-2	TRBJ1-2	CASSQVGGSGGYTF	TGTGCCAGCAGCCAAGTAGGGGGCTCAGGTGGCTACACCTTC
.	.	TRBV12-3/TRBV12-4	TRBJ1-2	CASSLRGNGYTF	TGTGCCAGCAGTTTACGAGGGAATGGCTACACCTTC
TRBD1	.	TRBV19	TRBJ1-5	CATSGTALPSNQPQHF	TGTGCCACCTCCGGGACAGCACTCCCTAGCAATCAGCCCCAGCATTTT
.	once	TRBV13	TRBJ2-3	CASSPKLTDTQYF	TGTGCCAGCAGCCCCAAGCTAACAGATACGCAGTATTTT
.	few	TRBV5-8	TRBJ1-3	CASSLQGLNTIYF	TGTGCCAGCAGCTTGCAGGGACTGAACACCATATATTTT
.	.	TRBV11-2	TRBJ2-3	CASRASTDTQYF	TGTGCCAGCAGGGCTAGCACAGATACGCAGTATTTT
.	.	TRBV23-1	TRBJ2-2	CASSQTSGFMGGTGELFF	TGCGCCAGCAGTCAAACCAGCGGGTTCATGGGGGGCACCGGGGAGCTGTTTTTT
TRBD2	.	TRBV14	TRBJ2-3	CASSPYLGLAGTDTQYF	TGTGCCAGCAGCCCCTACCTCGGGCTAGCGGGCACAGATACGCAGTATTTT
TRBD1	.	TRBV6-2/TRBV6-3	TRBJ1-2	CASSKLQGNGYTF	TGTGCCAGCAGTAAATTACAGGGGAACGGCTACACCTTC
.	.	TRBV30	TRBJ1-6	CAWVGNIGAPLHF	TGTGCCTGGGTGGGCAACATCGGCGCCCCCCTCCACTTT